This paragraph reports one TCR beta chain. Its cognate antigen is unknown. Sample time point: week 11, during vaccination. Every single dose of the vaccine, 300 ug of mutant IDH1 20-mer peptide, came with topical imiquimod. There were new WHO grade 3 or 4 astrocytomas in the donors, and these were IDH1-mutant and ATRX-lost. The germline V gene encodes CDR1 SQVTM and CDR2 ANQGSEA. CDR3 length equals 15 residues. The data are from a study of a mutant IDH1 vaccine in newly diagnosed glioma. Study-wide background: Patients were pretreated with radiotherapy, temozolomide, or both, mostly both.

Sequencing was performed with immunoSEQ multiplex PCR; in TCRdb, only in-frame clones are kept and a portion is missing. The top ten clones hold approximately 6% of a sample with more than 50,000 clones, about four fifths of them seen once. Study results and caveats: Pseudoprogression apparently lacked any relation to changes in top peripheral T cell clonotypes.

This clonotype originated in a middle-aged man with glioma. This chain uses TRBV29-1 with TRBJ2-7; D might be TRBD2 (5 bases). The specimen was PBMCs, collected from a glioma patient whose treatment included an IDH1 peptide vaccine. The CDR3 sequence: CTLSGFGGSTYEQYF. In DNA, the CDR3 is TGCACTCTTAGTGGGTTTGGAGGAAGCACCTACGAGCAGTACTTC.